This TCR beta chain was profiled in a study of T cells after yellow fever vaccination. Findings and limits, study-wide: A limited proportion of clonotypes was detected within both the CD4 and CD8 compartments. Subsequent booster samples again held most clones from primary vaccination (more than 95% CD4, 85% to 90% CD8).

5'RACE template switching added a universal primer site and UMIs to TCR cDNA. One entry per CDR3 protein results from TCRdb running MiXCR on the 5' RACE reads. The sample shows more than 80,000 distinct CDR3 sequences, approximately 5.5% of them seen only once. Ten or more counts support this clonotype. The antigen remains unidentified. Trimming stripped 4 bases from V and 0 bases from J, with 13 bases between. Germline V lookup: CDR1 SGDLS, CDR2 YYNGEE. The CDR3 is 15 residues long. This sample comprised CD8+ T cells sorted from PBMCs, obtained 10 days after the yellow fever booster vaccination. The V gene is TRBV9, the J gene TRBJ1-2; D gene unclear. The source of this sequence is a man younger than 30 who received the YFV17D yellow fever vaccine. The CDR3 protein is CASSPPGPTNYGYTF. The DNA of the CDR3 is TGTGCCAGCAGCCCCCCGGGTCCGACTAACTATGGCTACACCTTC.